These 14 T cell receptor beta chains were sequenced from one sample in a study of CXCR3-negative and CXCR3-positive naive CD8 T cells. UMI-labeled TRB cDNA libraries were prepared by 5' RACE. TCRdb reanalyzed the 5' RACE reads, giving one entry per CDR3 protein sequence and no DNA. The repertoire table contains roughly 29,000 distinct CDR3 sequences. The source material was memory CD8+ T cells from blood. Receptors were obtained from a human donor in good health. Some clones in this sample may be carry-over from other donors' samples.

The genes are TRBV7-6 and TRBJ1-3; TCRdb indicates TRBD1, and absent DNA this call remains unverified. The CDR3 covers 16 residues. Germline CDR1 is SGHVS and CDR2 is FNYEAQ. The CDR3 loop reads CASSQGPGYSGNTIYF. Full variable domain (outside the CDR3, taken from reference TRBV7-6 and TRBJ1-3): GAGVSQSPRYKVTKRGQDVALRCDPISGHVSLYWYRQALGQGPEFLTYFNYEAQQDKSGLPNDRFSAERPEGSISTLTIQRTEQRDSAMYRCASSQGPGYSGNTIYFGEGSWLTVV.

This sequence joins TRBV20-1 and TRBJ2-3; TCRdb's D call of TRBD1 is untestable without DNA. CDR1 is DFQATT and CDR2 is SNEGSKA in the germline V gene (reference sequence). This CDR3 is built from 16 residues. The CDR3 sequence: CSARSLAGDPTDTQYF.

The J gene is TRBJ2-7, the V gene TRBV11-3. The germline CDR1 and CDR2 sequences are SGHNT and YENEEA. The CDR3 loop spans 13 amino acids. CDR3 sequence reads: CASSSTESYEQYF.

The rearrangement uses TRBV28 and TRBJ2-7; no DNA is available, so the TRBD1 call from TCRdb remains unchecked. Per germline, CDR1 MDHEN and CDR2 SYDVKM. CDR3 length: 16 residues. The CDR3 reads CASSQHSGTGMYEQYF. Full variable domain (missing parts from reference TRBV28 and TRBJ2-7): DVKVTQSSRYLVKRTGEKVFLECVQDMDHENMFWYRQDPGLGLRLIYFSYDVKMKEKGDIPEGYSVSREKKERFSLILESASTNQTSMYLCASSQHSGTGMYEQYFGPGTRLTVT.

V gene TRBV20-1 combines with J gene TRBJ2-7; TCRdb returns TRBD2, unconfirmable since there is no DNA. CDR1 and CDR2 (germline): DFQATT, SNEGSKA (reference sequence). This CDR3 comprises 15 residues. CDR3 region: CSARDLAGGIYEQYF.

The rearrangement joins TRBV5-6 to TRBJ2-1; the TCRdb call, TRBD1, lacks DNA for checking. Germline V CDR1 and CDR2: SGHDT, YYEEEE. The CDR3 runs to 14 residues. CDR3 sequence: CASSTGPRVDEQFF.

J is TRBJ1-1 and V is TRBV21-1; TCRdb proposes TRBD1, but this gene call is untestable without DNA. TRBV21-1 is a pseudogene. The CDR3 has 15 residues. The CDR3 here is CASSKGDTWNTEAFF.

The V gene is TRBV5-1, the J gene TRBJ2-7; TCRdb outputs TRBD1, but without DNA this stays unchecked. Germline-derived CDR1 and CDR2 are SGHRS and YFSETQ. There are 14 residues in the CDR3. CDR3 sequence reads: CASSYTGQGNEQYF.

The chain uses TRBV14 and TRBJ2-7; the TCRdb call, TRBD1, lacks DNA for checking. Germline values: CDR1 SGHDN, CDR2 FVKESK. This CDR3 has 17 residues. The CDR3: CASSQEIWGGPSYEQYF.

V gene TRBV7-9 combines with J gene TRBJ2-1. Germline CDR1 SEHNR, CDR2 FQNEAQ (reference sequence). This CDR3 is 13 amino acids long. The CDR3: CASSLDAANEQFF.

The chain uses TRBV5-1 and TRBJ1-1. Germline assignment: CDR1 SGHRS and CDR2 YFSETQ. The CDR3 length is 17 residues. CDR3 loop: CASSLVGVFTLNTEAFF.

This clonotype is classed as large by frequency. Here the CDR3 reads CSVRDREGAEAFF. The rearrangement links TRBV29-1 to TRBJ1-1; TCRdb's assignment of TRBD1 cannot be checked, as there is no DNA. The CDR3 is 13 residues long. Per the germline V gene, CDR1 is SQVTM and CDR2 is ANQGSEA.

This clonotype is called medium-sized based on its frequency. This chain connects TRBV20-1 to TRBJ2-1; TCRdb indicates TRBD2, and absent DNA this call remains unverified. The CDR3 contains 14 residues. Looked up from germline, CDR1 is DFQATT and CDR2 is SNEGSKA (reference sequence). CDR3 loop: CSAPIAGGPDEQFF.

CDR3: CASSYTSGGSSTDTQYF. The rearrangement links TRBV6-6 to TRBJ2-3; there is no DNA to check the TCRdb D call of TRBD2. Germline assignment: CDR1 MNHNY and CDR2 SVGAGI (reference sequence). The CDR3 contains 17 residues.